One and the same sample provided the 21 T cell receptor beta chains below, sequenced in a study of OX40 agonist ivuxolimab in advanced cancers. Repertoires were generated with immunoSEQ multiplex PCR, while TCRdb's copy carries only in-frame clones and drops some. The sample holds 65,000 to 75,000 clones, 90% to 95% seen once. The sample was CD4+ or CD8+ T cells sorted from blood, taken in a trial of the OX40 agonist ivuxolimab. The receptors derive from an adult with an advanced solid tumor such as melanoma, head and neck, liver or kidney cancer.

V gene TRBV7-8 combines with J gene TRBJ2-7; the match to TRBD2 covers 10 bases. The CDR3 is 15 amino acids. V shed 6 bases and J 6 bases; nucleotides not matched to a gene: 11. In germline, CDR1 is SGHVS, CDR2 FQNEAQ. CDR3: CASSRGASGGLEQYF. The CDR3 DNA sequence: TGTGCCAGCAGTCGAGGAGCTAGCGGGGGCCTCGAGCAGTACTTC.

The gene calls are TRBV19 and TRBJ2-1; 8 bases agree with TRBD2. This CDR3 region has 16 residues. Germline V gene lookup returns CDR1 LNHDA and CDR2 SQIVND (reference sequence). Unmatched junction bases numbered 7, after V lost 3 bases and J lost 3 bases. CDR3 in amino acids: CASSISRGAFYNEQFF. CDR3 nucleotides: TGTGCCAGTAGTATCTCGCGGGGGGCTTTCTACAATGAGCAGTTCTTC.

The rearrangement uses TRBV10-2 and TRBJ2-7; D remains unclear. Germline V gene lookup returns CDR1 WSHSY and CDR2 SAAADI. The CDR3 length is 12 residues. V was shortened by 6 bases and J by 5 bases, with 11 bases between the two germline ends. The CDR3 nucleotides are TGCGCCAGCAGCGGCTTCGCGAACGAGCAGTACTTC. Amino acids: CASSGFANEQYF.

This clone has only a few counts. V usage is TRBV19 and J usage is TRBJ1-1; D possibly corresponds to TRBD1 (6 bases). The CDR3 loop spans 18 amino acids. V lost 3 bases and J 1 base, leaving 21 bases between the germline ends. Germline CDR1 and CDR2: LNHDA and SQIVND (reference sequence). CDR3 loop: CASSITRLGGHKNTEAFF. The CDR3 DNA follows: TGTGCCAGTAGTATTACCCGCCTTGGGGGACATAAGAACACTGAAGCTTTCTTT.

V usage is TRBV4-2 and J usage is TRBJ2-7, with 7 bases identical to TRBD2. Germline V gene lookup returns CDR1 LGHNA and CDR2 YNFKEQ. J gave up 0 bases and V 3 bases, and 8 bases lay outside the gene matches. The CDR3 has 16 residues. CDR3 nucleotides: TGTGCCAGCAGCCAGTCTAGCGGCCCTAGCTCCTACGAGCAGTACTTC. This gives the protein CASSQSSGPSSYEQYF.

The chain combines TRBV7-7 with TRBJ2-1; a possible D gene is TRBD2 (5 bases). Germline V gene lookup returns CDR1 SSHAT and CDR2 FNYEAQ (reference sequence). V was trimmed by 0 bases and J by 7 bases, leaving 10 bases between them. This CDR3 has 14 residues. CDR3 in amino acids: CASSLAGVQNEQFF. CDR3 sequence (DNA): TGTGCCAGCAGCTTAGCGGGAGTTCAGAATGAGCAGTTCTTC.

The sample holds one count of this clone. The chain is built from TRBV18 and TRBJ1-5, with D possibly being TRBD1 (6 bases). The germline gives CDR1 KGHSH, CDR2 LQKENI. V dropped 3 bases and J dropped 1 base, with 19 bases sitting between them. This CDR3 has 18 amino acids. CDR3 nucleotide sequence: TGTGCCAGCTCACCGTATAAAGACAGTCAGGGGAGCAATCAGCCCCAGCATTTT. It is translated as CASSPYKDSQGSNQPQHF.

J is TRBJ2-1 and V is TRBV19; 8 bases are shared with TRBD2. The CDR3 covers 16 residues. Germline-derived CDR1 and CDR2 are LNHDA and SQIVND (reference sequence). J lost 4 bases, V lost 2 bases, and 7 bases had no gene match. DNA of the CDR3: TGTGCCAGTAGTATATCTAGAGCGGGAGAGTACAATGAGCAGTTCTTC. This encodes CASSISRAGEYNEQFF.

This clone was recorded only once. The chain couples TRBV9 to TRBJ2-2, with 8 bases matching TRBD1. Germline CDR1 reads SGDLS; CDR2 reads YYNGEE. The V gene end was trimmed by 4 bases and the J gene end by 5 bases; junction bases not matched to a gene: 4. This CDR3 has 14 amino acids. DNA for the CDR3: TGTGCCAGCAGCATCCAGGGGGCGACCGGGGAGCTGTTTTTT. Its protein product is CASSIQGATGELFF.

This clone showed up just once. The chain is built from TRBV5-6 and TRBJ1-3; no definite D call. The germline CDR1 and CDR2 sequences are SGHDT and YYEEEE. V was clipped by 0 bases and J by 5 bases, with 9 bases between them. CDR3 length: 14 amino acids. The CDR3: CASSLVGSRNTIYF. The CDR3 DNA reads TGTGCCAGCAGCTTGGTCGGCAGTCGAAACACCATATATTTT.

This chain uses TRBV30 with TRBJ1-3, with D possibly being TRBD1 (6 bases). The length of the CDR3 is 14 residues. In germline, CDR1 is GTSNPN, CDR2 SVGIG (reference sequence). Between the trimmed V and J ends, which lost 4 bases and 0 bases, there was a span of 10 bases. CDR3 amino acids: CAWNGQLSGNTIYF. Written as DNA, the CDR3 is TGTGCCTGGAATGGACAGCTCTCTGGAAACACCATATATTTT.

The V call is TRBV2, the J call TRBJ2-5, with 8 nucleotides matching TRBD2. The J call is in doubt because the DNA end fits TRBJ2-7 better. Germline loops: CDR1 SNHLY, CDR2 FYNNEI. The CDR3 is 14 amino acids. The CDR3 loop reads CASSEGTSAYEQYF. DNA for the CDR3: TGTGCCAGCAGTGAGGGGACTAGTGCTTACGAGCAGTACTTC.

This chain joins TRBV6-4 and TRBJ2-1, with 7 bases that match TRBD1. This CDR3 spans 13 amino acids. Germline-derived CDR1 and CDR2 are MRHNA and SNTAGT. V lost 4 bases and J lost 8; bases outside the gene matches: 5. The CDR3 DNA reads TGTGCCAGCAGTGCCGAAGGGGGCGATGAGCAGTTCTTC. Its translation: CASSAEGGDEQFF.

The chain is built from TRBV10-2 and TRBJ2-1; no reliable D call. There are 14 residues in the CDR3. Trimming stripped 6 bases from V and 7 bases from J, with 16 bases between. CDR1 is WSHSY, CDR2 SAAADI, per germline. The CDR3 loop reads CASRGWSDQNEQFF. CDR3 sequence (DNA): TGCGCCAGCAGGGGTTGGTCGGACCAAAATGAGCAGTTCTTC.

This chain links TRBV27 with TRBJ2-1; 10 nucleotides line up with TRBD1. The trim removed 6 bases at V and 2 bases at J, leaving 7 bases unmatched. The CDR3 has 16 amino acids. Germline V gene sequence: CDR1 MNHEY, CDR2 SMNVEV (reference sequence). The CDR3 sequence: CASSLWGQGTYNEQFF. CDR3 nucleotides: TGTGCCAGCAGCCTTTGGGGACAGGGGACCTACAATGAGCAGTTCTTC.

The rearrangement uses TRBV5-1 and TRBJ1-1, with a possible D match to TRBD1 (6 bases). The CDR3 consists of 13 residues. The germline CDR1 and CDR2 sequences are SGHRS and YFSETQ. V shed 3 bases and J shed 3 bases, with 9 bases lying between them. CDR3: CASSWTEDTEAFF. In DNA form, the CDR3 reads TGCGCCAGCAGCTGGACAGAGGACACTGAAGCTTTCTTT.

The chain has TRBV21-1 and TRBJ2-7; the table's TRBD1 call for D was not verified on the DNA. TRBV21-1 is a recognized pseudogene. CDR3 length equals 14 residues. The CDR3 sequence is CASSNCRGTYEQYF. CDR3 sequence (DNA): TGTGCCAGCAGCAATTGTAGGGGCACCTACGAGCAGTACTTC.

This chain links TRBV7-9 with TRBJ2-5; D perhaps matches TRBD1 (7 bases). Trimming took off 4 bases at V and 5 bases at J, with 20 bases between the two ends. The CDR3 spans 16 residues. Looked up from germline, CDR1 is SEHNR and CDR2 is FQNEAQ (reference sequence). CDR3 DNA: TGTGCCAGCAGCTCCGGGCGTGTGGCAGGGGGGGAGACCCAGTACTTC. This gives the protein CASSSGRVAGGETQYF.

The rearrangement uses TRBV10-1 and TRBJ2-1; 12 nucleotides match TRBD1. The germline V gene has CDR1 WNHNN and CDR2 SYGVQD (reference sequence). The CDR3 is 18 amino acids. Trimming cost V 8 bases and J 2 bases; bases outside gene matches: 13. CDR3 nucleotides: TGCGCCAGCTCCAAGGGACAGGGGGCGGTGGGACCCTACAATGAGCAGTTCTTC. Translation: CASSKGQGAVGPYNEQFF.

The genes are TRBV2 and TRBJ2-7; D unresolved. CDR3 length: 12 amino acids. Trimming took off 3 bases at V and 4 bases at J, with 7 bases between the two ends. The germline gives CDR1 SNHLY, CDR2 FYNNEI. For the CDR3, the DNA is TGTGCCAGCAGTGAGTTGGGGTACGAGCAGTACTTC. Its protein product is CASSELGYEQYF.

This CDR3 reads CASSLGGYGYTF. The CDR3 DNA follows: TGTGCCAGCAGCTTGGGGGGCTATGGCTACACCTTC. The chain joins TRBV5-4 to TRBJ1-2; D remains unclear. The V gene lost 0 bases and the J gene lost 4 bases, with 4 bases spanning the gap. The CDR3 length is 12 residues. Germline assignment: CDR1 SGHNT and CDR2 YYREEE (reference sequence). Full variable domain (rest looked up from reference TRBV5-4 and TRBJ1-2): ETGVTQSPTHLIKTRGQQVTLRCSSQSGHNTVSWYQQALGQGPQFIFQYYREEENGRGNFPPRFSGLQFPNYSSELNVNALELDDSALYLCASSLGGYGYTFGSGTRLTVV.